The 30 T cell receptor beta chains below come from one sample, sequenced in a study of blood T cell repertoires in COVID-19. Generated by immunoSEQ multiplex PCR, the TCRdb table keeps only in-frame clones and is missing some. The sample consists of about 250,000 clones, roughly nine tenths of them appearing once. Material for sequencing was PBMCs or T cells enriched from blood (not recorded which). The receptors originated from a woman younger than 30 who had recovered from COVID-19.

This clone has only one observation. The V gene is TRBV19, the J gene TRBJ1-6; TRBD1 aligns across 10 bases. The germline CDR1 and CDR2 sequences are LNHDA and SQIVND (reference sequence). The CDR3 has 15 residues. CDR3 residues: CATRQGATYNSPLHF. In nucleotides, the CDR3 is TGTGCTACTAGACAGGGGGCCACCTATAATTCACCCCTCCACTTT.

Here the CDR3 reads CSVKSQSGEAFF. CDR3 in DNA: TGCAGCGTAAAGAGCCAAAGCGGGGAAGCTTTCTTT. The rearrangement joins TRBV29-1 to TRBJ1-1; D gene unclear. Germline V gene lookup returns CDR1 SQVTM and CDR2 ANQGSEA. CDR3 length: 12 amino acids. V gave up 6 bases and J gave up 8 bases, with 16 bases separating them.

This chain uses TRBV5-1 with TRBJ1-1, with TRBD1 identical over 10 bases. Germline V gene lookup returns CDR1 SGHRS and CDR2 YFSETQ. The CDR3 loop spans 13 amino acids. With 4 bases clipped from V and 6 bases from J, the junction kept 3 bases outside the gene matches. Here the CDR3 reads CASSPGQGSEAFF. The CDR3 DNA sequence: TGCGCCAGCAGCCCGGGACAGGGGTCTGAAGCTTTCTTT.

V usage is TRBV6-1 and J usage is TRBJ2-7; maybe TRBD2 (5 bases). This CDR3 is built from 12 residues. CDR1 is MNHNS, CDR2 SASEGT, per germline. Trimming left V 2 bases short and J 7 bases short, with 9 bases between. This CDR3 reads CASSESGFEQYF. DNA for the CDR3: TGTGCCAGCAGTGAAAGCGGATTTGAGCAGTACTTC.

J is TRBJ1-4 and V is TRBV5-4; D is possibly TRBD1 (6 bases). V dropped 0 bases and J dropped 5 bases, with 11 bases sitting between them. Germline V gene sequence: CDR1 SGHNT, CDR2 YYREEE (reference sequence). The CDR3 covers 15 residues. CDR3 sequence (DNA): TGTGCCAGCAGCTTGGCCAGGGGACCAAATGAAAAACTGTTTTTT. Translation gives CASSLARGPNEKLFF.

This clone came up a few times. This chain links TRBV27 with TRBJ2-7, with TRBD1 identical over 8 bases. CDR1 and CDR2 (germline): MNHEY, SMNVEV (reference sequence). This CDR3 spans 15 amino acids. The V and J ends lost 3 bases and 1 base, in that order; junction bases with no gene match: 5. CDR3 in DNA: TGTGCCAGCAGTTTTTCGGGACAGGAGTCCTACGAGCAGTACTTC. It codes for CASSFSGQESYEQYF.

V gene TRBV9 combines with J gene TRBJ1-6; the match to TRBD1 covers 7 bases. This CDR3 is 15 amino acids long. From germline, CDR1 is SGDLS and CDR2 YYNGEE. V lost 3 bases, J lost 7 bases, and 7 bases stayed unmatched. CDR3 region: CASSGFEGGNSPLHF. The CDR3 DNA sequence: TGTGCCAGCAGCGGGTTCGAAGGGGGCAATTCACCCCTCCACTTT.

This chain joins TRBV13 and TRBJ2-7; 9 nucleotides match TRBD1. There are 18 residues in the CDR3. The germline V gene encodes CDR1 PRHDT and CDR2 FYEKMQ (reference sequence). V lost 0 bases to trimming and J lost 1 base; unmatched junction nucleotides: 10. For the CDR3, the DNA is TGTGCCAGCAGCTTAGGAGTCCCTAGGGACAGGGCGTCCTACGAGCAGTACTTC. This codes for CASSLGVPRDRASYEQYF.

The chain employs TRBV7-9 and TRBJ1-2; D gene unclear. The CDR3 length is 15 residues. Germline V lookup: CDR1 SEHNR, CDR2 FQNEAQ (reference sequence). The germline V and J ends were trimmed by 4 bases and 7 bases, with 19 bases remaining between them. CDR3 sequence (DNA): TGTGCCAGCAGCTCCGGCAGGATGGGAGCTCTTGGCTACACCTTC. It encodes CASSSGRMGALGYTF.

V gene TRBV5-1 combines with J gene TRBJ2-1; 9 bases fit TRBD2. The germline V gene has CDR1 SGHRS and CDR2 YFSETQ. V gave up 3 bases and J gave up 4 bases; unmatched junction bases: 2. The length of the CDR3 is 14 residues. CDR3 bases: TGCGCCAGCAGCTCTAGCGGGGTTTACAATGAGCAGTTCTTC. This gives the protein CASSSSGVYNEQFF.

The rearrangement joins TRBV4-1 to TRBJ2-5; 9 bases are shared with TRBD2. With V trimmed by 1 base and J by 2 bases, 5 bases remained unmatched. The CDR3 has 16 amino acids. CDR1 and CDR2 (germline): MGHRA, YSYEKL. DNA for the CDR3: TGCGCCAGCAGCCAAGGAACGGGACTAGCACAAGAGACCCAGTACTTC. Its translation is CASSQGTGLAQETQYF.

The chain links TRBV7-8 to TRBJ1-5; D perhaps matches TRBD1 (5 bases). Germline values: CDR1 SGHVS, CDR2 FQNEAQ. Trimming stripped 3 bases from V and 11 bases from J, with 14 bases between. The CDR3 is made up of 13 amino acids. CDR3 DNA sequence: TGTGCCAGCAGCTTTGGGCCTTCAGGGTCCCAGCATTTT. Translation: CASSFGPSGSQHF.

This clone appeared once. This chain connects TRBV7-9 to TRBJ1-4; 9 bases are a match to TRBD1. With V trimmed by 4 bases and J by 6 bases, 6 bases remained unmatched. CDR3 length equals 15 residues. Per germline, CDR1 SEHNR and CDR2 FQNEAQ (reference sequence). In DNA form, the CDR3 reads TGTGCCAGCAGCTCCGACAGGGGGATGGATGAAAAACTGTTTTTT. The encoded protein is CASSSDRGMDEKLFF.

The chain combines TRBV5-8 with TRBJ2-1; TRBD1 matches at 9 bases. CDR3 length: 15 residues. Unmatched junction bases numbered 3, after V lost 2 bases and J lost 3 bases. CDR1 SGHTS and CDR2 YDEGEE come from the germline V gene. The CDR3: CASSLQGADYNEQFF. The CDR3 DNA is TGTGCCAGCAGCTTACAGGGGGCAGACTACAATGAGCAGTTCTTC.

The genes are TRBV7-2 and TRBJ1-2; no clear D gene. The CDR3 consists of 10 residues. The germline gives CDR1 SGHTA, CDR2 FQGNSA. Trimming left V 8 bases short and J 8 bases short, with 9 bases between. This CDR3 is CASRDWGYTF. CDR3 bases: TGTGCCAGCCGAGATTGGGGCTACACCTTC.

The gene calls are TRBV19 and TRBJ2-7, with TRBD2 matching over 11 bases. Trimming removed 6 bases from V and 0 bases from J; junction bases left unmatched: 4. This CDR3 region has 15 residues. Germline CDR1 reads LNHDA; CDR2 reads SQIVND (reference sequence). CDR3 amino acids: CASSGTSGLSYEQYF. The DNA for the CDR3 is TGTGCCAGTAGCGGGACTAGCGGTCTCTCCTACGAGCAGTACTTC.

J is TRBJ1-5 and V is TRBV5-4, with D perhaps matching TRBD1 (5 bases). V was clipped by 2 bases and J by 1 base, with 7 bases between them. The CDR3 runs to 14 residues. Germline lookup yields CDR1 SGHNT and CDR2 YYREEE (reference sequence). Here the CDR3 reads CASSFKGSNQPQHF. The CDR3 nucleotides read TGTGCCAGCAGCTTTAAGGGGAGCAATCAGCCCCAGCATTTT.

The chain couples TRBV19 to TRBJ2-1; D call uncertain. The germline V and J ends were trimmed by 3 bases and 6 bases, with 15 bases remaining between them. The CDR3 has 15 residues. Germline V lookup: CDR1 LNHDA, CDR2 SQIVND (reference sequence). The CDR3: CASSMVPGSVNEQFF. The CDR3 bases are TGTGCCAGTAGTATGGTCCCGGGTTCGGTCAATGAGCAGTTCTTC.

CDR3 sequence: CASSESVMGAQETQYF. The CDR3 bases are TGTGCCAGCAGTGAATCGGTCATGGGAGCCCAAGAGACCCAGTACTTC. V usage is TRBV11-2 and J usage is TRBJ2-5, with a tentative D call TRBD2 (5 bases). Trimming pared 6 bases from V and 1 base from J, leaving 18 bases between. The CDR3 totals 16 residues. The germline V gene has CDR1 SGHAT and CDR2 FQNNGV.

This clone was found once. The V call is TRBV19, the J call TRBJ2-7; 7 bases fit TRBD1. Looked up from germline, CDR1 is LNHDA and CDR2 is SQIVND (reference sequence). The CDR3 runs 13 residues. The trim removed 8 bases at V and 0 bases at J, leaving 4 bases unmatched. CDR3 nucleotide sequence: TGTGCCAGTCGGGACAGAGTCTCCTACGAGCAGTACTTC. Translation: CASRDRVSYEQYF.

This clone occurred once. The V and J genes are TRBV2 and TRBJ2-7; no reliable D call. The CDR3 totals 12 residues. Trimming took 6 bases from V and 4 from J, leaving 10 bases between them. Germline V gene data show CDR1 as SNHLY and CDR2 as FYNNEI. The CDR3 DNA reads as TGTGCCAGCAGGGCCCCCGAATACGAGCAGTACTTC. This translates into CASRAPEYEQYF.

The V call is TRBV2, the J call TRBJ1-1; TRBD1 aligns across 8 bases. The CDR3 spans 16 residues. With V trimmed by 8 bases and J by 0 bases, 11 bases remained unmatched. Germline lookup yields CDR1 SNHLY and CDR2 FYNNEI. This chain's CDR3 is CASLRGRGRVNTEAFF. CDR3 DNA: TGTGCCAGCCTTCGGGGCAGGGGGCGGGTGAACACTGAAGCTTTCTTT.

The chain has TRBV7-9 and TRBJ1-2, with 9 bases identical to TRBD1. The CDR3 consists of 13 residues. Germline values: CDR1 SEHNR, CDR2 FQNEAQ (reference sequence). Trimming at V came to 5 bases and at J to 4 bases, leaving 2 bases not matched to a gene. CDR3 coding DNA: TGTGCCAGCAGCGAGGGACAGGGCTATGGCTACACCTTC. Protein sequence: CASSEGQGYGYTF.

This clone has just one count. The chain joins TRBV24-1 to TRBJ2-3; possible D gene TRBD1, 6 bases. V was pared by 3 bases and J by 5 bases, with 8 bases between. The CDR3 runs 13 residues. CDR1 is KGHDR and CDR2 is SFDVKD in the germline V gene. The CDR3 DNA reads as TGTGCCACCAGTGATGTGGACAGAGATACGCAGTATTTT. It translates to CATSDVDRDTQYF.

The CDR3 loop is CASSQDFAGQADTQYF. The CDR3 DNA reads as TGTGCCAGCAGCCAAGATTTCGCGGGTCAAGCAGATACGCAGTATTTT. This chain connects TRBV4-2 to TRBJ2-3, with a possible D match to TRBD2 (5 bases). CDR1 is LGHNA, CDR2 YNFKEQ, per germline. CDR3 length: 16 amino acids. V lost 0 bases to trimming and J lost 4 bases, with 14 bases between them.

This chain links TRBV3-1 (or the pseudogene TRBV3-2) with TRBJ2-7; 7 positions match TRBD2. This CDR3 region has 13 residues. With V trimmed by 4 bases and J by 3 bases, 3 bases remained unmatched. From germline, CDR1 is LGHDT and CDR2 YNNKEL (reference sequence). As DNA, the CDR3 is TGTGCCAGCAGCCCATGGGGGGGCTACGAGCAGTACTTC. Protein: CASSPWGGYEQYF.

The chain uses TRBV9 and TRBJ1-1, with TRBD1 matching 7 bases. V lost 0 bases to trimming and J lost 6 bases; unmatched junction nucleotides: 5. The CDR3 totals 14 residues. Per germline, CDR1 SGDLS and CDR2 YYNGEE. Written as DNA, the CDR3 is TGTGCCAGCAGCGTAGTGCAGGGGGTAGCTGAAGCTTTCTTT. This codes for CASSVVQGVAEAFF.

V gene TRBV9 combines with J gene TRBJ1-2, with TRBD1 identical over 8 bases. This CDR3 has 15 residues. The V and J ends lost 3 bases and 2 bases, in that order; junction bases with no gene match: 6. The germline V gene encodes CDR1 SGDLS and CDR2 YYNGEE. The CDR3 DNA sequence: TGTGCCAGCAGCGGGACAGGGATGGAGAACTATGGCTACACCTTC. It yields the protein CASSGTGMENYGYTF.

The chain uses TRBV7-9 and TRBJ1-1; D is perhaps TRBD1 (5 bases). V lost 5 bases and J 0 bases, leaving 13 bases between the germline ends. CDR3 length: 15 residues. CDR1 is SEHNR and CDR2 is FQNEAQ in the germline V gene (reference sequence). CDR3 DNA sequence: TGTGCCAGCAGCCGAGACAGAATTCTGAACACTGAAGCTTTCTTT. Protein: CASSRDRILNTEAFF.

This sequence joins TRBV28 and TRBJ2-6; perhaps TRBD2 as D (6 bases). The V gene's germline CDR1 is MDHEN and CDR2 SYDVKM. CDR3 size: 14 residues. Deletions cut 7 bases from V and 3 bases from J, with 10 bases between. The CDR3 nucleotides read TGTGCCAGCACGGGGGATAGTGGGGCCAACGTCCTGACTTTC. This gives the protein CASTGDSGANVLTF. The full variable domain, with the rest looked up from reference TRBV28 and TRBJ2-6, is DVKVTQSSRYLVKRTGEKVFLECVQDMDHENMFWYRQDPGLGLRLIYFSYDVKMKEKGDIPEGYSVSREKKERFSLILESASTNQTSMYLCASTGDSGANVLTFGAGSRLTVL.